This T cell receptor (beta chain) was sequenced for a study of PD-L1 blockade in urothelial cancer. Study information: The study recovered a median of about 150,000 T cells per blood sample.

Sequencing used immunoSEQ multiplex PCR; TCRdb keeps in-frame clones, though not all of them. The sample lists roughly 74,000 clones, around 90% occurring once. This CDR3 contains 15 residues. The germline CDR1 and CDR2 sequences are SQVTM and ANQGSEA. V gave up 0 bases and J gave up 3 bases, with 14 bases separating them. This sample comprised PBMCs, obtained around atezolizumab (anti-PD-L1) treatment. The sequence derives from a woman between 65 and 79 years old with urothelial cancer. The chain is built from TRBV29-1 and TRBJ2-5, with D tentatively TRBD2 (6 bases). CDR3 loop: CSVEDSRLGEETQYF. DNA of the CDR3: TGCAGCGTTGAAGATTCCAGACTAGGAGAAGAGACCCAGTACTTC.